This T cell receptor beta chain was captured in a study of T cells in Graves' hyperthyroidism and ophthalmopathy. Using RNA transcripts as the source, TCR beta CDR3 regions were amplified. Primed by the HTBI set, a first-round RT-PCR was run on the TCR CDR3. TCRdb called the multiplex PCR reads again in MiXCR, with one record for every CDR3 protein. The table shows fewer than 550,000 distinct CDR3 sequences, with more than 15% occurring only once. This clonotype was recorded many times. The germline gives CDR1 DFQATT, CDR2 SNEGSKA (reference sequence). The CDR3 contains 14 residues. V was pared by 6 bases and J by 4 bases, with 19 bases between.

The chain links TRBV20-1 to TRBJ2-7, with D unresolved. The source material was blood. This clonotype was sampled from a woman under 30 with Graves' hyperthyroidism. CDR3 amino acids: CSADLRTETYEQYF. The CDR3 bases are TGCAGTGCCGATCTAAGGACCGAGACTTACGAGCAGTACTTC.